The 4 T cell receptor beta chains below all came from one sample that was sequenced in a study of cytomegalovirus exposure and HLA in healthy donors (dated by TCRdb to about 2017). The library was obtained by the immunoSEQ multiplex PCR assay. A mixture of 60 forward primers for TCR Vbeta segments and 13 reverse primers for TCR Jbeta segments was used in the multiplex PCR. TCRdb obtained this table from immuneACCESS and retained in-frame rearrangements with V and J assigned. These tables miss some clones; where compared with another copy, unresolved V genes account for less than half of the shortfall, and the remainder is unexplained. The sample has over 100,000 clones on record, about 80% of them singletons. About 5.4% of the sample belongs to the ten largest clones. Material: PBMCs. All receptors derive from a young woman in good health and CMV-seropositive.

The table lists this clone with a few counts. The chain employs TRBV30 and TRBJ2-7; no reliable D call. The V end lost 4 bases, the J end lost 6 bases, and 13 bases lay between the germline ends. The germline gives CDR1 GTSNPN, CDR2 SVGIG (reference sequence). There are 12 residues in the CDR3. The CDR3 nucleotides are TGTGCCTGGATCGGAGAACGGAGCGAGCAGTACTTC. Residues: CAWIGERSEQYF.

Concerning this clone: A junction boundary mismatches the germline segment, possibly from a read error. For the CDR3, the DNA is TGTGCTAGCAGCTTAAGCGGGAGGGCAGATGAGCAGTTCTTC. Its protein product is CASSLSGRADEQFF. The chain couples TRBV7-7 to TRBJ2-1; 10 bases are a match to TRBD2. Germline V gene data show CDR1 as SSHAT and CDR2 as FNYEAQ (reference sequence). This CDR3 has 14 amino acids.

This chain connects TRBV25-1 to TRBJ2-2; 7 bases align to TRBD1. CDR1 and CDR2 (germline): MGHDK, SYGVNS. The CDR3 is made up of 15 amino acids. J was trimmed by 1 base and V by 8 bases; bases with no gene match: 7. CDR3 region: CASGPGQLNTGELFF. CDR3 coding DNA: TGTGCCAGCGGCCCGGGACAGTTGAACACCGGGGAGCTGTTTTTT.

J is TRBJ2-1 and V is TRBV28; 16 bases fit TRBD2. Unmatched junction bases numbered 10, after V lost 7 bases and J lost 7 bases. The CDR3 runs 17 residues. Germline V gives CDR1 MDHEN, CDR2 SYDVKM. CDR3 protein: CASNRGLAGGPWNEQFF. CDR3 sequence (DNA): TGTGCCAGCAACCGGGGACTAGCGGGAGGGCCATGGAATGAGCAGTTCTTC.